The present entry profiles one T cell receptor (beta chain) with its context. The antigen remains unidentified. This record comes from a study of beta chain features in type 1 diabetes. Findings of the study overall: Shortening that was moderate but significant affected the TCRB CDR3s of Type 1 diabetes patients in all four CD4+ subsets. For cells with high TCR expression, cDNA sequencing could yield over-representation.

Trimming took 7 bases from V and 3 from J, leaving 10 bases between them. CDR3 length: 11 residues. Germline-derived CDR1 and CDR2 are DFQATT and SNEGSKA (reference sequence). Sequencing targeted expressed TCRB transcripts, as all isolated RNA had been reverse transcribed. Naive, central memory and regulatory T cell samples came to a mean of around 3.3 million reads. The protocol was immunoSEQ multiplex PCR, while the TCRdb copy is restricted to in-frame clones and leaves out a portion. In the table there are about 360,000 clones, over 9.5% of which are singletons. This TCR was recovered from a woman aged 18 to 35 with type 1 diabetes. The chain links TRBV20-1 to TRBJ2-7, with a tentative D call TRBD2 (5 bases). The material sequenced was naive CD4+ T cells from blood. As DNA, the CDR3 is TGCAGTGTGGCTAGCTTCTACGAGCAGTACTTC. This codes for CSVASFYEQYF.